These 20 T cell receptor beta chains were sequenced from one sample in a study of shared clonotypes between healthy human individuals. Clones were read by immunoSEQ multiplex PCR, and TCRdb kept only the in-frame ones, dropping some. The sample holds more than 2,000,000 clones, approximately 93% seen once. Sequenced input: naive CD4+ T cells from PBMCs. The sample's subset: CD45RA+ positively selected. The receptors were gathered from a man between 18 and 29 years old in good health. Some clones in this sample may be carry-over from other donors' samples.

This chain uses TRBV5-1 with TRBJ2-4; the match to TRBD1 covers 7 bases. The V gene's germline CDR1 is SGHRS and CDR2 YFSETQ. J lost 5 bases, V lost 4 bases, and 3 bases had no gene match. The CDR3 is made up of 13 amino acids. The CDR3 loop reads CASSPTGQNIQYF. The CDR3 region has the DNA TGCGCCAGCAGCCCGACAGGGCAAAACATTCAGTACTTC.

The gene calls are TRBV6-1 and TRBJ2-5, with D perhaps matching TRBD2 (5 bases). The CDR3 length is 13 residues. Germline assignment: CDR1 MNHNS and CDR2 SASEGT. Trimming took off 4 bases at V and 5 bases at J, with 11 bases between the two ends. CDR3 sequence (DNA): TGTGCCAGCAGTGCGCGGGTGAGGGAGACCCAGTACTTC. It specifies CASSARVRETQYF.

This clone was detected a few times. Here the CDR3 reads CASMRDMNTEAFF. CDR3 DNA: TGTGCCAGCATGCGCGACATGAACACTGAAGCTTTCTTT. V and J are TRBV2 and TRBJ1-1; D is undetermined. CDR3 length: 13 residues. CDR1 is SNHLY and CDR2 is FYNNEI in the germline V gene. V lost 7 bases and J lost 0, with 9 bases in between.

The genes are TRBV18 and TRBJ1-3, with a tentative D call TRBD1 (6 bases). The CDR3 is 16 residues long. CDR1 and CDR2 from the germline V gene are KGHSH and LQKENI. V was cut by 2 bases and J by 3 bases, with 14 bases left in between. The CDR3 spells CASSPFRGAGGNTIYF. CDR3 coding DNA: TGTGCCAGCTCACCATTCCGGGGGGCTGGTGGAAACACCATATATTTT.

The chain employs TRBV27 and TRBJ2-1; 8 bases line up with TRBD1. V was clipped by 5 bases and J by 1 base; unmatched bases: 7. The V gene's germline CDR1 is MNHEY and CDR2 SMNVEV (reference sequence). There are 16 residues in the CDR3. CDR3 loop: CASSPYRDRSYNEQFF. DNA of the CDR3: TGTGCCAGCAGTCCCTATAGGGACAGGTCCTACAATGAGCAGTTCTTC.

The chain joins TRBV5-8 to TRBJ2-3; unclear D gene. This CDR3 has 14 residues. Germline CDR1 and CDR2: SGHTS and YDEGEE. V was trimmed by 0 bases and J by 0 bases, leaving 5 bases between them. The CDR3 DNA follows: TGTGCCAGCAGCTTGGGTAAAAGCACAGATACGCAGTATTTT. This encodes CASSLGKSTDTQYF.

This rearrangement joins TRBV7-9 to TRBJ1-3; D not certain. The CDR3 length is 16 residues. Germline lookup yields CDR1 SEHNR and CDR2 FQNEAQ (reference sequence). The V gene lost 1 base and the J gene lost 0 bases, with 10 bases spanning the gap. The CDR3 sequence is CASSLEVRFSGNTIYF. For the CDR3, the DNA is TGTGCCAGCAGCTTAGAGGTCAGGTTCTCTGGAAACACCATATATTTT.

This chain joins TRBV28 and TRBJ2-3; TRBD1 agrees at 8 bases. The CDR3 loop spans 15 amino acids. The V segment lost 5 bases and the J segment 7 bases; nucleotides outside the gene matches: 11. Germline V gene lookup returns CDR1 MDHEN and CDR2 SYDVKM. The CDR3 loop is CASSTTGGGGNTQYF. The CDR3 coding sequence is TGTGCCAGCAGTACTACAGGGGGTGGTGGAAATACGCAGTATTTT.

The chain recombines TRBV25-1 with TRBJ2-5; D is possibly TRBD1 (5 bases). The CDR3 totals 13 residues. CDR1 and CDR2 from the germline V gene are MGHDK and SYGVNS. V was shortened by 2 bases and J by 4 bases, with 8 bases between the two germline ends. DNA of the CDR3: TGTGCCAGCAGTGAAAGGGGAAGAGAGACCCAGTACTTC. Its protein is CASSERGRETQYF.

CDR3 sequence: CASSFLVWSRSSYEQYF. The CDR3 DNA is TGTGCCAGCAGTTTCCTTGTGTGGTCTAGAAGCTCCTACGAGCAGTACTTC. The chain uses TRBV28 and TRBJ2-7; D not resolved. This CDR3 has 17 residues. In germline, CDR1 is MDHEN, CDR2 SYDVKM. Trimming removed 3 bases from V and 0 bases from J, with 18 bases in between. Full variable domain (outside the CDR3, taken from reference TRBV28 and TRBJ2-7): DVKVTQSSRYLVKRTGEKVFLECVQDMDHENMFWYRQDPGLGLRLIYFSYDVKMKEKGDIPEGYSVSREKKERFSLILESASTNQTSMYLCASSFLVWSRSSYEQYFGPGTRLTVT.

CDR3 sequence: CATSRESGQGPSGNLNTQYF. The CDR3 DNA is TGTGCCACCAGCAGAGAGTCAGGACAGGGTCCTAGCGGGAACCTCAATACGCAGTATTTT. The chain uses TRBV15 and TRBJ2-3, with D maybe TRBD2 (9 bases). This CDR3 is built from 20 residues. Germline V lookup: CDR1 LNHNV, CDR2 YYDKDF (reference sequence). V was clipped by 0 bases and J by 7 bases, with 29 bases between them.

The chain recombines TRBV18 with TRBJ2-1; 8 positions match TRBD2. Germline loops: CDR1 KGHSH, CDR2 LQKENI. The CDR3 covers 16 residues. J gave up 0 bases and V 6 bases, and 7 bases lay outside the gene matches. CDR3 amino acids: CASSRGSGDSYNEQFF. The CDR3 DNA is TGTGCCAGCTCCCGAGGTAGCGGGGACTCCTACAATGAGCAGTTCTTC. Combining the CDR3 with reference TRBV18 and TRBJ2-1 gives the whole variable domain NAGVMQNPRHLVRRRGQEARLRCSPMKGHSHVYWYRQLPEEGLKFMVYLQKENIIDESGMPKERFSAEFPKEGPSILRIQQVVRGDSAAYFCASSRGSGDSYNEQFFGPGTRLTVL.

This chain connects TRBV10-3 to TRBJ2-3; TRBD2 is a possible D gene (6 bases). CDR3 length: 18 residues. Germline V CDR1 and CDR2: ENHRY, SYGVKD. V was shortened by 6 bases and J by 1 base, with 23 bases between the two germline ends. CDR3 DNA sequence: TGTGCCATCAGGGACCCGGGTCAGGCCCAGCGGGGCACAGATACGCAGTATTTT. Translating it yields CAIRDPGQAQRGTDTQYF.

The chain has TRBV7-2 and TRBJ2-4; TRBD2 might be the D (5 bases). The germline V and J ends were trimmed by 5 bases and 3 bases, with 20 bases remaining between them. Germline assignment: CDR1 SGHTA and CDR2 FQGNSA. The CDR3 runs 17 residues. CDR3 residues: CASSQQPPGVGKNIQYF. The CDR3 nucleotides are TGTGCCAGCAGCCAACAGCCCCCCGGGGTTGGCAAAAACATTCAGTACTTC.

Worth noting for this clone: The identical CDR3 is also encoded by other nucleotide sequences in the sample. This chain links TRBV28 with TRBJ1-5; D ambiguous. CDR1 is MDHEN, CDR2 SYDVKM, per germline. This CDR3 region has 13 residues. Trimming removed 3 bases at V and 4 bases at J, with 7 bases between. The CDR3 nucleotides read TGTGCCAGCAGTTTGGCGGTGAATCAGCCCCAGCATTTT. Translating gives CASSLAVNQPQHF.

The chain has TRBV12-5 and TRBJ2-1; tentative D call: TRBD2 (5 bases). Germline loops: CDR1 LGHNT, CDR2 FRNRAP. V lost 3 bases and J 8 bases, leaving 14 bases between the germline ends. The CDR3 sequence is 14 residues long. The DNA for the CDR3 is TGTGCTAGTGGTTTAGAGGGTTCATGGTATGAGCAGTTCTTC. Protein sequence: CASGLEGSWYEQFF.

The chain uses TRBV4-1 and TRBJ2-7; D remains ambiguous. V dropped 6 bases and J dropped 0 bases, with 24 bases sitting between them. Looked up from germline, CDR1 is MGHRA and CDR2 is YSYEKL. There are 18 residues in the CDR3. This CDR3 reads CASSRFVGFVGDSYEQYF. In DNA form, the CDR3 reads TGCGCCAGCAGTCGGTTTGTGGGGTTTGTAGGAGACTCCTACGAGCAGTACTTC.

This rearrangement joins TRBV15 to TRBJ1-2; 7 bases match TRBD1. The CDR3 runs 17 residues. The V gene's germline CDR1 is LNHNV and CDR2 YYDKDF (reference sequence). The junction had 8 bases not matched to a gene; V was cut back by 0 bases and J by 1 base. The CDR3 reads CATSRDHVRDSNYGYTF. CDR3 nucleotide sequence: TGTGCCACCAGCAGAGATCACGTACGGGACAGTAACTATGGCTACACCTTC.

Regarding this clone: The sample has other DNA sequences that encode this CDR3 too. The CDR3 loop reads CASSPGTSGRNEQFF. The CDR3 coding sequence is TGCGCCAGCAGCCCGGGGACTAGCGGGAGGAATGAGCAGTTCTTC. The chain combines TRBV5-1 with TRBJ2-1; TRBD2 matches 15 bases. The trim removed 4 bases at V and 7 bases at J, leaving 3 bases unmatched. The CDR3 runs to 15 residues. CDR1 is SGHRS, CDR2 YFSETQ, per germline.

For this clone: The sample contains more than one DNA sequence encoding this CDR3. V and J are TRBV28 and TRBJ2-3; D is unclear. There are 11 residues in the CDR3. The V end lost 3 bases, the J end lost 3 bases, and 1 base lay between the germline ends. Germline V gene lookup returns CDR1 MDHEN and CDR2 SYDVKM. In DNA form, the CDR3 reads TGTGCCAGCAGTTTGACAGATACGCAGTATTTT. It encodes CASSLTDTQYF.